Listed below are T cell receptor beta chains from one sample, sequenced in a study of STAT3 mutations in large granular lymphocyte leukemia. The data were produced by immunoSEQ multiplex PCR, yet TCRdb's version contains in-frame clones alone and is incomplete. The table lists over 8,000 clones, around nine tenths of them singletons, with approximately 26% in the top ten. The sequencing sample was made of peripheral blood mononuclear cells. The receptor source for this set is a man in his sixties with T-cell large granular lymphocyte leukemia. Some clones in this sample may be carry-over from other donors' samples. The conserved cysteine and the conserved F or W are not part of the CDR3 here.

TRBJ1-1,TRBV21-1,ASSKAGGLTEAF
TRBJ1-6,TRBV7-3,ASSWGNGSPLH
TRBJ2-5,TRBV10-3,AISDLQETQY
TRBJ2-3,TRBV5-1,ASSLRGVEGDTQY
TRBJ2-7,TRBV11-2,ASRIVARYEQY
TRBJ1-1,TRBV5-4,ASSFSRGVTEAF
TRBJ1-3,TRBV7-2,ASSLQGGGNTIY
TRBJ1-1,TRBV29-1,SVKPTGGWNTEAF
TRBJ2-3,TRBV9,ASSVEKDTQY
TRBJ2-5,TRBV7-9,ASSGRTGTSAETQY
TRBJ1-1,TRBV7-9,ASSIRQGMNTEAF
TRBJ1-5,TRBV30,AWRAPGQYQPQH
TRBJ2-1,TRBV27,ASSLSRRNEQF
TRBJ2-7,TRBV5-1,ASSLGTGSSYEQY
TRBJ1-4,TRBV4-1,ASSQSLANNEKLF
TRBJ1-5,TRBV7-9,ASSLAGSNQPQH
TRBJ2-2,TRBV7-2,ASSLQGAWNTGELF
TRBJ2-4,TRBV25-1,ASSDGLVKNIQY
TRBJ2-1,TRBV13,ASSGALAEGDEQF
TRBJ2-7,TRBV7-9,ASSVAGVSYEQY
TRBJ2-1,TRBV6-6,ASSYSPLAGEAEQF
TRBJ1-1,TRBV6-5,ASSYSSFQGRGEAF